The T cell receptor beta chain under discussion was sequenced for a study of beta chain features in type 1 diabetes. Every bit of the isolated RNA underwent reverse transcription, so sequencing read expressed TCRB transcripts. Generated by immunoSEQ multiplex PCR, the TCRdb table keeps only in-frame clones and is missing some. In the table there are 330,000 or so clones, 14% of which are singletons. This CDR3 has 17 residues. V gave up 4 bases and J gave up 7 bases; unmatched junction bases: 11. Germline loops: CDR1 LNHDA, CDR2 SQIVND (reference sequence). A note on this clone: What it binds is unknown.

Study results and limitations: There was a possibility that cDNA sequencing over-represented cells with high TCR expression. In all four CD4+ subsets, TCRB CDR3 length was significantly, moderately reduced in type 1 diabetes. Still unanswered here is whether HLA type influences TCRB rearrangement.

The rearrangement uses TRBV19 and TRBJ2-1; 12 nucleotides match TRBD2. This TCR was sampled from a man younger than 45 in good health. The specimen was central memory CD4+ T cells from blood. The CDR3 DNA reads as TGTGCCAGTAGTACCTCCTCGCTAGCGGGGGGGCAAAATGAGCAGTTCTTC. This sequence encodes CASSTSSLAGGQNEQFF.